A selection of T cell receptor beta chains follows, all from one sample in a study of cytomegalovirus exposure and HLA in healthy donors. TCRdb's copy holds only in-frame clones and misses some; the assay was immunoSEQ multiplex PCR. Of 180,000 or so clones listed, less than 90% were seen once; the top ten hold less than 1.5%. Material for sequencing was PBMCs. Receptors originate from a girl aged 5-17 years in good health and CMV-seropositive. The CDR3 runs from the conserved cysteine through the conserved F or W. D genes are given only for firm matches. Only part of the rows carry a size: once, few, many, or a class if the clone is expanded.

>-|TRBD2|TRBJ2-5|TRBV7-9
CASSLGLAGVWVETQYF
TGTGCCAGCAGCTTAGGACTAGCGGGAGTTTGGGTGGAGACCCAGTACTTC
>-|TRBD2|TRBJ2-3|TRBV14
CASSPLAGGGADTQYF
TGTGCCAGCAGCCCTTTAGCGGGAGGCGGAGCAGATACGCAGTATTTT
>-|-|TRBJ2-2|TRBV11-2
CASSLDRLAGTGELFF
TGTGCCAGCAGCTTAGATCGTCTAGCAGGCACCGGGGAGCTGTTTTTT
>once|-|TRBJ2-2|TRBV9
CASSAGYSGDRNTGELFF
TGTGCCAGCAGCGCGGGATATTCGGGGGACCGAAACACCGGGGAGCTGTTTTTT
>-|-|TRBJ2-3|TRBV7-9
CASSPSNTDTQYF
TGTGCCAGCAGCCCTAGCAACACAGATACGCAGTATTTT
>-|TRBD1|TRBJ1-4|TRBV6-5
CASSYAGGLNEKLFF
TGTGCCAGCAGTTACGCAGGGGGCCTTAATGAAAAACTGTTTTTT
>-|TRBD2|TRBJ2-3|TRBV6-1
CASRTSGSTDTQYF
TGTGCCAGCCGAACTAGCGGGAGCACAGATACGCAGTATTTT
>-|TRBD2|TRBJ2-5|TRBV7-6
CASNSYISAGGEETQYF
TGTGCCAGCAACTCTTATATCTCAGCGGGAGGGGAAGAGACCCAGTACTTC
>-|-|TRBJ1-1|TRBV7-2
CASSLAIDRNTEAFF
TGTGCCAGCAGCTTAGCCATCGACAGGAACACTGAAGCTTTCTTT
>few|-|TRBJ1-3|TRBV13
CASSLLHDREPTSGNTIYF
TGTGCCAGCAGCCTCCTCCACGATCGGGAGCCAACCTCTGGAAACACCATATATTTT
>-|-|TRBJ2-1|TRBV7-2
CASSTYGESRTEQFF
TGTGCCAGCAGCACATATGGGGAGTCTAGAACTGAGCAGTTCTTC
>-|-|TRBJ1-3|TRBV5-1
CASSLDRGNTIYF
TGCGCCAGCAGCTTGGACAGGGGAAACACCATATATTTT
>-|TRBD1|TRBJ1-1|TRBV7-8
CASSLGTERTEAFF
TGTGCCAGCAGCCTGGGGACAGAGCGAACTGAAGCTTTCTTT
>-|TRBD2|TRBJ2-3|TRBV5-1
CASSYPREGNTDTQYF
TGCGCCAGCAGCTACCCGCGGGAGGGAAACACAGATACGCAGTATTTT
>-|TRBD2|TRBJ2-7|TRBV29-1
CSVEELAGGRYEQYF
TGCAGCGTTGAAGAACTAGCGGGAGGTCGGTACGAGCAGTACTTC
>-|-|TRBJ1-1|TRBV15
CATSREAGYTEAFF
TGTGCCACCAGCAGAGAGGCGGGGTACACTGAAGCTTTCTTT
>few|TRBD2|TRBJ2-2|TRBV4-1
CASSQDVTSGAKELFF
TGCGCCAGCAGCCAAGACGTGACTAGCGGGGCCAAGGAGCTGTTTTTT
>-|TRBD1|TRBJ2-7|TRBV7-3
CASSLQGPPYEQYF
TGTGCCAGCAGCCTACAGGGGCCCCCCTACGAGCAGTACTTC
>-|-|TRBJ1-2|TRBV16
CASSQQAKGYTF
TGTGCCAGCAGCCAACAGGCAAAGGGCTACACCTTC
>-|-|TRBJ1-1|TRBV7-3
CASSSDMNTEAFF
TGTGCCAGCAGCTCGGACATGAACACTGAAGCTTTCTTT
>-|TRBD1|TRBJ2-5|TRBV6-6
CASSRGTGGLETQYF
TGTGCCAGCAGTCGAGGGACAGGGGGCTTAGAGACCCAGTACTTC
>-|-|TRBJ1-5|TRBV6-5
CASSYQGWNQPQHF
TGTGCCAGCAGTTACCAGGGGTGGAATCAGCCCCAGCATTTT
>-|-|TRBJ2-5|TRBV30
CAWQSGPLGETQYF
TGTGCCTGGCAAAGCGGGCCCTTGGGGGAGACCCAGTACTTC
>-|TRBD1|TRBJ1-4|TRBV27
CASSGQGGEKLFF
TGTGCCAGCAGTGGACAGGGGGGTGAAAAACTGTTTTTT
>-|-|TRBJ2-1|TRBV30
CAWSPNYNEQFF
TGTGCCTGGAGTCCTAACTACAATGAGCAGTTCTTC
>-|-|TRBJ2-5|TRBV18
CASSPLARRQETQYF
TGTGCCAGCTCACCACTAGCGCGTCGCCAAGAGACCCAGTACTTC
>-|TRBD1|TRBJ2-6|TRBV15
CATSRDRAGTGSGANVLTF
TGTGCCACCAGCAGAGATAGGGCAGGGACAGGCTCTGGGGCCAACGTCCTGACTTTC
>-|-|TRBJ1-2|TRBV27
CASRPWTGSDPNYGYTF
TGTGCCAGCAGGCCCTGGACGGGATCCGACCCTAACTATGGCTACACCTTC
>-|-|TRBJ2-2|TRBV29-1
CSASGWAGELFF
TGCAGCGCCTCGGGTTGGGCCGGGGAGCTGTTTTTT
>-|TRBD1|TRBJ1-5|TRBV5-1
CASSLGTGDDSNQPQHF
TGCGCCAGCAGCCTCGGGACAGGGGACGATAGCAATCAGCCCCAGCATTTT
>-|-|TRBJ2-3|TRBV7-3
CASSLTAGFTDTQYF
TGTGCCAGCAGCTTAACGGCGGGGTTCACAGATACGCAGTATTTT
>-|-|TRBJ1-2|TRBV12-5
CASGLGLNYGYTF
TGTGCTAGTGGTTTGGGACTAAACTATGGCTACACCTTC
>once|-|TRBJ2-3|TRBV27
CASSRAWDTDTQYF
TGTGCCAGCAGCAGGGCCTGGGACACAGATACGCAGTATTTT
>-|TRBD1|TRBJ1-1|TRBV5-1
CASSLLMTGIPEAFF
TGCGCCAGCAGCTTGTTAATGACAGGGATCCCTGAAGCTTTCTTT
>-|TRBD1|TRBJ2-7|TRBV6-1
CASSDTGVSGKGDEQYF
TGTGCCAGCAGTGATACAGGGGTCTCTGGGAAGGGGGACGAGCAGTACTTC
>once|-|TRBJ1-2|TRBV5-1
CASSLMTGTNYGYTF
TGCGCCAGCAGCTTGATGACAGGAACGAACTATGGCTACACCTTC
>-|-|TRBJ2-7|TRBV10-2
CASSALSAYEQYF
TGCGCCAGCAGTGCCCTTTCTGCCTACGAGCAGTACTTC
>few|-|TRBJ2-4|TRBV11-2
CASSLGGSTKNIQYF
TGTGCCAGCAGCTTAGGCGGCTCTACGAAAAACATTCAGTACTTC
>-|-|TRBJ2-7|TRBV7-9
CASSSQMEQYF
TGTGCCAGCAGCTCCCAGATGGAGCAGTACTTC
>-|-|TRBJ1-2|TRBV5-1
CASSPFQGESYTF
TGCGCCAGCAGCCCCTTCCAGGGTGAGAGCTACACCTTC
>once|TRBD1|TRBJ2-7|TRBV27
CASSEQGKTYEQYF
TGTGCCAGCAGTGAACAGGGGAAGACCTACGAGCAGTACTTC
>few|-|TRBJ2-6|TRBV6-5
CASSYSGNGANVLTF
TGTGCCAGCAGTTACTCCGGGAATGGGGCCAACGTCCTGACTTTC
>-|TRBD1|TRBJ2-7|TRBV6-6
CASRDRGLTYEQYF
TGTGCCAGCAGGGACAGGGGACTTACCTACGAGCAGTACTTC
>-|-|TRBJ2-5|TRBV28
CASSTSGETQYF
TGTGCCAGCAGTACCTCTGGCGAGACCCAGTACTTC
>-|-|TRBJ2-7|TRBV18
CASSASGAIYEQYF
TGTGCCAGCTCTGCCAGCGGAGCTATCTACGAGCAGTACTTC
>-|TRBD1|TRBJ2-7|TRBV4-1
CASSQIGTVDYEQYF
TGCGCCAGCAGCCAAATCGGGACAGTAGACTACGAGCAGTACTTC
>-|-|TRBJ1-1|TRBV11-2
CASSPAGGHEAFF
TGTGCCAGCAGCCCAGCGGGGGGCCATGAAGCTTTCTTT